This TCR beta chain was sequenced for a study of cytotoxic CD8 clonotypes in ibrutinib-treated CLL. This clone was counted a few times. The CDR3 length is 18 residues. Germline V gene data show CDR1 as KGHSH and CDR2 as LQKENI. V lost 2 bases to trimming and J lost 0 bases, with 17 bases between them. Deep sequencing aimed at 1 in 200,000 to 1 in 1 million T cells' resolution. Profiling relied on immunoSEQ multiplex PCR, and the TCRdb table lists in-frame clones only, not all of them. The data show just over 65,000 clones, about 63% seen once. The chain carries TRBV18 and TRBJ1-5; D ambiguous. This sequence was found in a human donor with chronic lymphocytic leukemia. The material was PBMCs, obtained after 12 months of ibrutinib treatment. The CDR3 coding sequence is TGTGCCAGCTCACCAACCCGGGTGCGGGCCGATAGCAATCAGCCCCAGCATTTT. It encodes CASSPTRVRADSNQPQHF.